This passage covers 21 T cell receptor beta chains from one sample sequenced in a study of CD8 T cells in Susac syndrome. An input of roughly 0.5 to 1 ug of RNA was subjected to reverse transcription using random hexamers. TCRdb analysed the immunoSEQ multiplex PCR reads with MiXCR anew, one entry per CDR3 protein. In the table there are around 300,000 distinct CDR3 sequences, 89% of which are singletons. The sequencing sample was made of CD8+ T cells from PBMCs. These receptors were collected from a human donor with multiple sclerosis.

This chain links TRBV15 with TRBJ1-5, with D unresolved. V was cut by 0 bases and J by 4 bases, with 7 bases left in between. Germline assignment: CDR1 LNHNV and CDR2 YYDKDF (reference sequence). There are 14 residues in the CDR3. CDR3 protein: CATSRERSNQPQHF. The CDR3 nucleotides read TGTGCCACCAGCAGAGAACGGAGTAATCAGCCCCAGCATTTT. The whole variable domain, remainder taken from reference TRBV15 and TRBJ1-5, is DAMVIQNPRYQVTQFGKPVTLSCSQTLNHNVMYWYQQKSSQAPKLLFHYYDKDFNNEADTPDNFQSRRPNTSFCFLDIRSPGLGDTAMYLCATSRERSNQPQHFGDGTRLSIL.

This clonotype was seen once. The CDR3 nucleotides are TGTGCCAGCAGCCCCCAGAGGCAACAAGAGACCCAGTACTTC. It specifies CASSPQRQQETQYF. The gene calls are TRBV9 and TRBJ2-5; no reliable D call. CDR3 length: 14 residues. Deletions cut 4 bases from V and 2 bases from J, with 12 bases between. Germline lookup yields CDR1 SGDLS and CDR2 YYNGEE.

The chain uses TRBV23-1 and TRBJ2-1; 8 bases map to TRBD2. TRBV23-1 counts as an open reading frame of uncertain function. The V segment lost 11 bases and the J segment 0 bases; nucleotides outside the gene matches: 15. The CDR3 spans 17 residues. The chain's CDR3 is CAGNRRGRPSSYNEQFF. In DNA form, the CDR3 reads TGCGCCGGAAATAGACGCGGGAGGCCCAGCTCCTACAATGAGCAGTTCTTC.

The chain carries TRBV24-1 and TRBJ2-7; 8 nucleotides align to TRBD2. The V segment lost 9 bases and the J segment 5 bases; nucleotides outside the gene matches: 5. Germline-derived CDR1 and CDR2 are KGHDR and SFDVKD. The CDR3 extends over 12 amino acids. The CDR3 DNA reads TGTGCCACCCATAGCGGGGATCACGAGCAGTACTTC. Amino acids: CATHSGDHEQYF.

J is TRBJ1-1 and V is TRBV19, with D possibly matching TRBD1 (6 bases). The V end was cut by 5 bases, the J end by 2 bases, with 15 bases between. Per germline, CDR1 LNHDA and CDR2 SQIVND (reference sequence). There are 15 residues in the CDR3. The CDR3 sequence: CASSPAPGENTEAFF. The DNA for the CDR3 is TGTGCCAGTAGTCCAGCCCCAGGGGAAAACACTGAAGCTTTCTTT.

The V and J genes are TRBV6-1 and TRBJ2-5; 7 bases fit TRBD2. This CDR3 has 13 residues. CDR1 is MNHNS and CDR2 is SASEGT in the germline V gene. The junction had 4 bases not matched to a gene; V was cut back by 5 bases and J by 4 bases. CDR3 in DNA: TGTGCCAGCAGTCTAGGGGAGGGAGAGACCCAGTACTTC. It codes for CASSLGEGETQYF.

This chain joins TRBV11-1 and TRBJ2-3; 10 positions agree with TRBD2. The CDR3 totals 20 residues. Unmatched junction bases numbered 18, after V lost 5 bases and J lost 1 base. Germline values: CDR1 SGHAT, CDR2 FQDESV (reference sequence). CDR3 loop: CASSPKWGLAGVGGTDTQYF. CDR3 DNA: TGTGCCAGCAGCCCGAAGTGGGGTCTAGCGGGAGTAGGGGGCACAGATACGCAGTATTTT.

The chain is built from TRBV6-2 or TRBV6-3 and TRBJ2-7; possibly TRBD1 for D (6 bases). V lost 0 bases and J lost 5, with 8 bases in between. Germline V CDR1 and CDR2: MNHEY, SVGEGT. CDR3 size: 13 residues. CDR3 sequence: CASSYSGQNEQYF. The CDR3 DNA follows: TGTGCCAGCAGTTACTCCGGACAGAACGAGCAGTACTTC.

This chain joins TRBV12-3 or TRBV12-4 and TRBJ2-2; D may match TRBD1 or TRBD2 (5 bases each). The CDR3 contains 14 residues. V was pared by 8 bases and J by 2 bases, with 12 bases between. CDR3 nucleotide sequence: TGTGCCAGCTCTCGGGGCAGTAACACCGGGGAGCTGTTTTTT. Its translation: CASSRGSNTGELFF.

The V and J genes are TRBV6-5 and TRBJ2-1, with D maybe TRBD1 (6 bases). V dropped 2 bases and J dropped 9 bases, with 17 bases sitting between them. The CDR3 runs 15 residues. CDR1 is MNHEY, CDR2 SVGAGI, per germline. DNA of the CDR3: TGTGCCAGCAGTTACCTGACAGGCCCAGGAGGTGAGCAGTTCTTC. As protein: CASSYLTGPGGEQFF.

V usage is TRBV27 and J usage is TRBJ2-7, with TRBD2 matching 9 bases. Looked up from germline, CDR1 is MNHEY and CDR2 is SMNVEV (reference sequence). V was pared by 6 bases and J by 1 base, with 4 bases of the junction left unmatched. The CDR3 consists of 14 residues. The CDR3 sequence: CASRAAGGSYEQYF. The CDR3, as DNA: TGTGCCAGCAGAGCTGCGGGAGGGTCCTACGAGCAGTACTTC.

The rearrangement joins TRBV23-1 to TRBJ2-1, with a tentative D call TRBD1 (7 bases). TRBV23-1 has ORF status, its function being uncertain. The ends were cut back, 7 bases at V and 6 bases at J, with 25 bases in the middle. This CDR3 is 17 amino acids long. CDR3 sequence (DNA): TGCGCCAGCACCGTCCAGGGGGGCGGGTGGATGTCCAATGAGCAGTTCTTC. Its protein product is CASTVQGGGWMSNEQFF.

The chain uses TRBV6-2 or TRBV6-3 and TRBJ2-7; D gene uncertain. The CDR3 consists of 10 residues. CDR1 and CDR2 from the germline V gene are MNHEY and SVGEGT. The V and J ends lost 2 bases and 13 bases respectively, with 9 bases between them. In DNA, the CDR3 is TGTGCCAGCAGTTACCCTCCGACCTACTTC. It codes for CASSYPPTYF.

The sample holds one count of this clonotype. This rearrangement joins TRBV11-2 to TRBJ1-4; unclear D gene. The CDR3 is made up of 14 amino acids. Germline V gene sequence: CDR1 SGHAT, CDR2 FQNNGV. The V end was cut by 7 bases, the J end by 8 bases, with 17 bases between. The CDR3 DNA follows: TGTGCCAGCACCCTATGGGGTCCTAGCGAAAAACTGTTTTTT. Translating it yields CASTLWGPSEKLFF.

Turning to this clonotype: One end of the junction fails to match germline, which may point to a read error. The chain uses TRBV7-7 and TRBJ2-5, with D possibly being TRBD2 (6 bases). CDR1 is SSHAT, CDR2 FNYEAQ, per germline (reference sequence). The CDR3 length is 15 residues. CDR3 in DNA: TGTGCTAGCAGCTTAGGTGCGGGAACCCAAGAGACCCAGTACTTC. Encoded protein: CASSLGAGTQETQYF.

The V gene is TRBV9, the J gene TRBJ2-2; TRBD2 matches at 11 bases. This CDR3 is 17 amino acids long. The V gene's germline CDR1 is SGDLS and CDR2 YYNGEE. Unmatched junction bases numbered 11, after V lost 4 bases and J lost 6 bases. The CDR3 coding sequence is TGTGCCAGCAGCACCCCTCCTAGCGGGGGGCCCCCCGGGGAGCTGTTTTTT. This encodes CASSTPPSGGPPGELFF. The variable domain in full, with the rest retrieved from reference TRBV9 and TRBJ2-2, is DSGVTQTPKHLITATGQRVTLRCSPRSGDLSVYWYQQSLDQGLQFLIQYYNGEERAKGNILERFSAQQFPDLHSELNLSSLELGDSALYFCASSTPPSGGPPGELFFGEGSRLTVL.

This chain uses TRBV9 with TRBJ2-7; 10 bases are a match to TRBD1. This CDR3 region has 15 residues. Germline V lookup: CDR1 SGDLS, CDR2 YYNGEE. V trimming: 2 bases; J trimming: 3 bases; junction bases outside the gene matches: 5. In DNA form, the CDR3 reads TGTGCCAGCAGCGTTTCGGGACAGGGGAGCTACGAGCAGTACTTC. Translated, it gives CASSVSGQGSYEQYF.

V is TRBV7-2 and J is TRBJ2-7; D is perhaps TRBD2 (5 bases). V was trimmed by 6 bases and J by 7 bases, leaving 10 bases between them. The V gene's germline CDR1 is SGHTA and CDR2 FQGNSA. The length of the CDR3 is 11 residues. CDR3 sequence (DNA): TGTGCCAGCAGTTTCCCGGGAGAGCAGTACTTC. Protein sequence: CASSFPGEQYF.

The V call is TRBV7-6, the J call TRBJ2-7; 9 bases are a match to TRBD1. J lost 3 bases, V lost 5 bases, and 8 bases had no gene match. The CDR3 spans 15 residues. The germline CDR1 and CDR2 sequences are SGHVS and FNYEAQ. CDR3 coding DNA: TGTGCCAGCAGCCCCTCAGGGGGACAGGGCTACGAGCAGTACTTC. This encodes CASSPSGGQGYEQYF.

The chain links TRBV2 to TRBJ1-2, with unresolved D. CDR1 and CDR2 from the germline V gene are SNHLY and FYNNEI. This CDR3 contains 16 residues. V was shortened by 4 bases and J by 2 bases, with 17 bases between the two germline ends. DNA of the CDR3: TGTGCCAGCAGTGTTAGTCAGGCCACGGGGAACTATGGCTACACCTTC. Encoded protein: CASSVSQATGNYGYTF.

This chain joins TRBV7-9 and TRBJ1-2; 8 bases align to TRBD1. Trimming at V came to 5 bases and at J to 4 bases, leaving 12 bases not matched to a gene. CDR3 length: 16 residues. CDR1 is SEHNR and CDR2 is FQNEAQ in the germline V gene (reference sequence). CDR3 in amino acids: CASSIPERQGPYGYTF. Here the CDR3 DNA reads TGTGCCAGCAGCATTCCCGAAAGACAGGGGCCCTATGGCTACACCTTC.